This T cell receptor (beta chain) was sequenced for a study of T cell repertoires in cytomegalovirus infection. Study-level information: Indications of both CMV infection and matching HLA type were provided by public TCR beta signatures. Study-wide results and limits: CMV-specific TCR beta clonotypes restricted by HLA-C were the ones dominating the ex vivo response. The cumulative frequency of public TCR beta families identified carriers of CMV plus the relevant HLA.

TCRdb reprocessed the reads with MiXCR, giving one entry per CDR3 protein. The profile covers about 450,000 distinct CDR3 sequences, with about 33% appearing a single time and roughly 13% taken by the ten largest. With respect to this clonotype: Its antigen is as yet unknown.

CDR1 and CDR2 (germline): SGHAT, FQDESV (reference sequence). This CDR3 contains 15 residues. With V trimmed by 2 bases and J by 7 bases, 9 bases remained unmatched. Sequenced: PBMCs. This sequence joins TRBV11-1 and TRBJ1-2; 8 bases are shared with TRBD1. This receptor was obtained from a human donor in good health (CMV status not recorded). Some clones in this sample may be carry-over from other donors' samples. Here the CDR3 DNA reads TGTGCCAGCAGCTTAACCGACCAGGGGACAGGTGGCTACACCTTC. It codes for CASSLTDQGTGGYTF.